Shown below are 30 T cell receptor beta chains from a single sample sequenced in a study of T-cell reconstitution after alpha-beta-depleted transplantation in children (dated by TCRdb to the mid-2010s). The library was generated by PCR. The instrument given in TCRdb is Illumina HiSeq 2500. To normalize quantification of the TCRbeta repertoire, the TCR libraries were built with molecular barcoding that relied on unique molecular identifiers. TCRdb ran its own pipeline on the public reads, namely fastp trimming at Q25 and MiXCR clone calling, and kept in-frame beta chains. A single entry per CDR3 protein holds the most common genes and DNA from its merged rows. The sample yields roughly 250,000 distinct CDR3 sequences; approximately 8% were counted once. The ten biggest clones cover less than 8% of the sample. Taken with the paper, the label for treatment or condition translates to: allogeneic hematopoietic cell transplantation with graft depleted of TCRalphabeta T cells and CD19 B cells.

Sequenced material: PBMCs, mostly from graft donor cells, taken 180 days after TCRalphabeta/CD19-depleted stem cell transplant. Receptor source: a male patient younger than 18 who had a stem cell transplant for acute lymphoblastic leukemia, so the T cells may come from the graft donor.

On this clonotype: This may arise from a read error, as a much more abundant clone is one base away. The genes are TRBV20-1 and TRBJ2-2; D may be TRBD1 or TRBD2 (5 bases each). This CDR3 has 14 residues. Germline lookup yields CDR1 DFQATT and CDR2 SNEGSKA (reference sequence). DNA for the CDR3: TGCAGTGCTAGAGAAAACCGACTCACCGGGGACCTGTTTTTT. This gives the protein CSARENRLTGDLFF.

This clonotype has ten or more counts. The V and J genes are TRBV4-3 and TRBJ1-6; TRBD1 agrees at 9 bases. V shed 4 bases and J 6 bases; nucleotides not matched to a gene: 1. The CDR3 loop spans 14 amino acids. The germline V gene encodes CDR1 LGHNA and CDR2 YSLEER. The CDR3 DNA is TGCGCCAGCAGCCTGGACAGGGGTAATTCACCCCTCCACTTT. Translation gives CASSLDRGNSPLHF.

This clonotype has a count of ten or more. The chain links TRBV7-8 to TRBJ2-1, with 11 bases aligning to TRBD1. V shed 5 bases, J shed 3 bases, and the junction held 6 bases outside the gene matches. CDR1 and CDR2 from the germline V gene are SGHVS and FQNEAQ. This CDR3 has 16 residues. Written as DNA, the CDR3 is TGTGCCAGCAGCACCCGGACAGGGGGCGTCTACAATGAGCAGTTCTTC. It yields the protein CASSTRTGGVYNEQFF.

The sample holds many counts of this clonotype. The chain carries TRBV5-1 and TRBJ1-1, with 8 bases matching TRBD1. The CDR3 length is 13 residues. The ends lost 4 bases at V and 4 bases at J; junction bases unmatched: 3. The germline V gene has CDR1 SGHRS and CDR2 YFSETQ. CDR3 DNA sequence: TGCGCCAGCAGCCGACAGGGGAGCACTGAAGCTTTCTTT. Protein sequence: CASSRQGSTEAFF.

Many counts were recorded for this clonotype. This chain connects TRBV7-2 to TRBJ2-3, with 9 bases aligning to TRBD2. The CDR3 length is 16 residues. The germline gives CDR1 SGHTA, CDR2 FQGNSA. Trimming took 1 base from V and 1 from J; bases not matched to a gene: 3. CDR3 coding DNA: TGTGCCAGCAGCTTAGGGGAGCGGGGGGGCACAGATACGCAGTATTTT. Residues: CASSLGERGGTDTQYF.

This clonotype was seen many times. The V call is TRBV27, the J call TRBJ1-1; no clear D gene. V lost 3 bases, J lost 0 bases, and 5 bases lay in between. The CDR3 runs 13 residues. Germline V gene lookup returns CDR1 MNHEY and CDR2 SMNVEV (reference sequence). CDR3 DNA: TGTGCCAGCAGTTTCCTAATGAACACTGAAGCTTTCTTT. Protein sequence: CASSFLMNTEAFF.

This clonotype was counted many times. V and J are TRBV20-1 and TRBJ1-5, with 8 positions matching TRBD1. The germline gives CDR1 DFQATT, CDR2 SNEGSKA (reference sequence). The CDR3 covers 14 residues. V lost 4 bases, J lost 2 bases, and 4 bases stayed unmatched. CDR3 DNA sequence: TGCAGTGCTATGGACAGGGTAGGCAATCAGCCCCAGCATTTT. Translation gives CSAMDRVGNQPQHF.

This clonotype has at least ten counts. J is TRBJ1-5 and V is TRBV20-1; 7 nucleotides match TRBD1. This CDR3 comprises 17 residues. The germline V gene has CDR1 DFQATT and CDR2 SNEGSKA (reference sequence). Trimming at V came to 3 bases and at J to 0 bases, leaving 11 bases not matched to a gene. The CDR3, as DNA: TGCAGTGCTAGTTCGGACAGGCCGTTCTATAGCAATCAGCCCCAGCATTTT. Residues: CSASSDRPFYSNQPQHF.

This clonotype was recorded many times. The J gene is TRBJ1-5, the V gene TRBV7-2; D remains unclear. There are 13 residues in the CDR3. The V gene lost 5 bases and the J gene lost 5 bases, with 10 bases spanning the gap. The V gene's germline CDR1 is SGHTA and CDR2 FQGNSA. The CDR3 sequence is CASSRNGDQPQHF. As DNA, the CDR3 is TGTGCCAGCAGCCGGAACGGAGATCAGCCCCAGCATTTT.

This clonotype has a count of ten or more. For the CDR3, the DNA is TGTGCCAGCAGCTCTAGCGATGAGCAGTTCTTC. It translates to CASSSSDEQFF. The V gene is TRBV7-9, the J gene TRBJ2-1; possible D gene TRBD2, 6 bases. Per germline, CDR1 SEHNR and CDR2 FQNEAQ (reference sequence). The CDR3 has 11 amino acids. The V and J ends lost 4 bases and 8 bases respectively, with 6 bases between them.

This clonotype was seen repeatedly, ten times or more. The CDR3 region has the DNA TGTGCCAGCAGCCCCCGGGTAGGGGTGAACACTGAAGCTTTCTTT. This translates into CASSPRVGVNTEAFF. This chain links TRBV11-2 with TRBJ1-1, with a tentative D call TRBD1 (5 bases). The CDR3 contains 15 residues. CDR1 is SGHAT and CDR2 is FQNNGV in the germline V gene. With 5 bases removed from V and 0 bases from J, the gap between germline ends came to 13 bases.

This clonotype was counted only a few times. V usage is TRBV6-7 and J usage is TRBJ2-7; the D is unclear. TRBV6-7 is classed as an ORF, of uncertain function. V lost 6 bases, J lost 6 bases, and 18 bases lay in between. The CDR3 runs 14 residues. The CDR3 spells CASRLEDPPGEQYF. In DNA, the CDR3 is TGTGCCAGCAGACTCGAAGACCCTCCCGGCGAGCAGTACTTC.

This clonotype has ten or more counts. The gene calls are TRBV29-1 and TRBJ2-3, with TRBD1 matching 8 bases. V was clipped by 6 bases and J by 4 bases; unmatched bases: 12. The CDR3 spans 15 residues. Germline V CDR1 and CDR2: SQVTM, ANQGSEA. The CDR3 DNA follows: TGCAGCGTCCTCGGGGCAGGGGGCGGCGCAGATACGCAGTATTTT. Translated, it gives CSVLGAGGGADTQYF.

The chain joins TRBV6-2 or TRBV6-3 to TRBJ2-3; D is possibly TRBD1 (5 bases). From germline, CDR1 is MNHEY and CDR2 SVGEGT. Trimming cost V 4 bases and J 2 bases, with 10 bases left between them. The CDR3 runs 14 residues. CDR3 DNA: TGTGCCAGCAGTTTCCGACAGCCCACAGATACGCAGTATTTT. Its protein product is CASSFRQPTDTQYF.

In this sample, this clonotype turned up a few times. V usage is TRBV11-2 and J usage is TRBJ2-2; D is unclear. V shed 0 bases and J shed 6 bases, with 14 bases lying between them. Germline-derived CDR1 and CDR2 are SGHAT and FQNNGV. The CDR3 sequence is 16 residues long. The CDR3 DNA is TGTGCCAGCAGCTTAGATCGCCCCCTCCTCCCCGGGGAGCTGTTTTTT. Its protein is CASSLDRPLLPGELFF. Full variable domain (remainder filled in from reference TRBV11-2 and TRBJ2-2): EAGVAQSPRYKIIEKRQSVAFWCNPISGHATLYWYQQILGQGPKLLIQFQNNGVVDDSQLPKDRFSAERLKGVDSTLKIQPAKLEDSAVYLCASSLDRPLLPGELFFGEGSRLTVL.

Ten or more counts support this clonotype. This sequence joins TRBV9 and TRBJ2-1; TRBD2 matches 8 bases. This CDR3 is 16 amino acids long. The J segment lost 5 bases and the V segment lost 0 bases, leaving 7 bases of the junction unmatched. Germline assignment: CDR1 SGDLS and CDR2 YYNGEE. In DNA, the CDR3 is TGTGCCAGCAGCGTAGAAGGGACTAGTCTAGACAATGAGCAGTTCTTC. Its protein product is CASSVEGTSLDNEQFF.

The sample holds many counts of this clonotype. CDR3 residues: CASSEDYTEAFF. DNA for the CDR3: TGTGCCAGCAGCGAGGACTACACTGAAGCTTTCTTT. The gene calls are TRBV7-2 and TRBJ1-1; D uncertain. The V end lost 5 bases, the J end lost 3 bases, and 7 bases lay between the germline ends. Germline lookup yields CDR1 SGHTA and CDR2 FQGNSA. The CDR3 contains 12 residues. The full variable domain, completed using reference TRBV7-2 and TRBJ1-1, is GAGVSQSPSNKVTEKGKDVELRCDPISGHTALYWYRQSLGQGLEFLIYFQGNSAPDKSGLPSDRFSAERTGGSVSTLTIQRTQQEDSAVYLCASSEDYTEAFFGQGTRLTVV.

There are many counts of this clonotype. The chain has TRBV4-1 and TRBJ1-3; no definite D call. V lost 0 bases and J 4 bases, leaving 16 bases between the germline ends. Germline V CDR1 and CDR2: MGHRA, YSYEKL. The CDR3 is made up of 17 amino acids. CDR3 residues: CASSQDPSRWPGNTIYF. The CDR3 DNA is TGCGCCAGCAGCCAAGACCCTTCGCGGTGGCCAGGAAACACCATATATTTT.

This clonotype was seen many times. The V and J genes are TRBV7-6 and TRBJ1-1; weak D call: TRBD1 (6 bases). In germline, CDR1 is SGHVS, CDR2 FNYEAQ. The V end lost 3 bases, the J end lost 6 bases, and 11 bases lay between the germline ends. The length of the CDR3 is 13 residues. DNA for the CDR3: TGTGCCAGCAGCTTGGGACAAAGGGCTGAAGCTTTCTTT. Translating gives CASSLGQRAEAFF. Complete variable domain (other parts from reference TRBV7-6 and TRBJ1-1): GAGVSQSPRYKVTKRGQDVALRCDPISGHVSLYWYRQALGQGPEFLTYFNYEAQQDKSGLPNDRFSAERPEGSISTLTIQRTEQRDSAMYRCASSLGQRAEAFFGQGTRLTVV.

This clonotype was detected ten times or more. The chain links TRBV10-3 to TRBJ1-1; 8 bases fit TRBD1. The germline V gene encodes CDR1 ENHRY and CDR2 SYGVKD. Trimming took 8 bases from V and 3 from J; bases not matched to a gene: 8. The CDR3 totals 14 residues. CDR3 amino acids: CAIRRGTGYTEAFF. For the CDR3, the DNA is TGTGCCATCCGGCGGGGGACAGGCTACACTGAAGCTTTCTTT.

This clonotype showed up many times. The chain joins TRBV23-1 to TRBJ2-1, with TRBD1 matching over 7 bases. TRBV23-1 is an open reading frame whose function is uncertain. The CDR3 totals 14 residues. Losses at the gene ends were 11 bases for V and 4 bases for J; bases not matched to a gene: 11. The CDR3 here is CAPSRDREYNEQFF. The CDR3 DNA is TGCGCCCCGTCCCGGGACAGAGAATACAATGAGCAGTTCTTC.

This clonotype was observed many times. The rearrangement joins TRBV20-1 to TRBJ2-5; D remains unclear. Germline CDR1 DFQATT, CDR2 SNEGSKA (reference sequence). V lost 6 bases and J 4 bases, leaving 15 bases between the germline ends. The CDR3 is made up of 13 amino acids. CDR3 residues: CSAFFRVPETQYF. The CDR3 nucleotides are TGCAGTGCCTTCTTTAGGGTGCCAGAGACCCAGTACTTC.

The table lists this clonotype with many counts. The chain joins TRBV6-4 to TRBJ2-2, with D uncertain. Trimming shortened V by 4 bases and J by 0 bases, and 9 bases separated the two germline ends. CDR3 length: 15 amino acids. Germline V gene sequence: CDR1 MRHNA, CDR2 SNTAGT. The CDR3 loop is CASSALASNTGELFF. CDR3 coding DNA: TGTGCCAGCAGTGCCCTGGCCTCGAACACCGGGGAGCTGTTTTTT.

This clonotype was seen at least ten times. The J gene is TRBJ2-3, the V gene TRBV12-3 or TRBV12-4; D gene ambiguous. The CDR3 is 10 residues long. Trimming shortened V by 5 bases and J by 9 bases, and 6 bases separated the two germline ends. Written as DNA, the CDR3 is TGTGCCAGCAGTCCCGGGACGCAGTATTTT. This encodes CASSPGTQYF.

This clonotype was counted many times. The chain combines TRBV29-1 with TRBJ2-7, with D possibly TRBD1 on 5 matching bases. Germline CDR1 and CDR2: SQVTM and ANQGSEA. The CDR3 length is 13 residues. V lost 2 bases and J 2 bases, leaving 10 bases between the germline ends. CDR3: CSVESGHTYEQYF. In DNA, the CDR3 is TGCAGCGTTGAATCCGGACATACCTACGAGCAGTACTTC.

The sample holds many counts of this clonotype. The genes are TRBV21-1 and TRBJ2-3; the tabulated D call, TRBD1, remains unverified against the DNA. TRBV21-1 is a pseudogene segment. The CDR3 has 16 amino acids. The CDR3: CASSKCREQGADTQYF. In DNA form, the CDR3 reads TGTGCCAGCAGCAAATGTAGGGAGCAGGGGGCAGATACGCAGTATTTT.

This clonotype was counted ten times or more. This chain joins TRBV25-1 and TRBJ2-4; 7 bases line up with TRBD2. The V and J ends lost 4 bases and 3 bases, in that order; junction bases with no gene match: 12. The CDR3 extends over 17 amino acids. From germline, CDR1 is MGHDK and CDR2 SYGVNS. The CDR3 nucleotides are TGTGCCAGCAGTGGCCCCGGACATACGGGGGGCAAAAACATTCAGTACTTC. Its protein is CASSGPGHTGGKNIQYF.

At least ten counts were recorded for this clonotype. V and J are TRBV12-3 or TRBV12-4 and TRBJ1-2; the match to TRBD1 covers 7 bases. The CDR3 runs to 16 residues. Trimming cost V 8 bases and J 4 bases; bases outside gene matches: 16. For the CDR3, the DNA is TGTGCCAGCGATTCTTCCACAGGGGAGGGGGCCTATGGCTACACCTTC. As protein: CASDSSTGEGAYGYTF.

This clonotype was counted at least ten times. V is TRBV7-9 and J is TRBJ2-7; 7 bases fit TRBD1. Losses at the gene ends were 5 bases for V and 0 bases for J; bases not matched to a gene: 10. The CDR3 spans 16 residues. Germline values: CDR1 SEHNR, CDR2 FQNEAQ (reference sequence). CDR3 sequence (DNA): TGTGCCAGCAGCCTAACCGGGCCAGGGGGCTCCTACGAGCAGTACTTC. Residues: CASSLTGPGGSYEQYF.

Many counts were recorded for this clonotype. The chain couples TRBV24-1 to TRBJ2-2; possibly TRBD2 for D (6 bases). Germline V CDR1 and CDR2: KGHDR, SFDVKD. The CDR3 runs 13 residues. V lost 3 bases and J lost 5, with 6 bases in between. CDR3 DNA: TGTGCCACCAGTGATCGGGGGACCGGGGAGCTGTTTTTT. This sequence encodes CATSDRGTGELFF.